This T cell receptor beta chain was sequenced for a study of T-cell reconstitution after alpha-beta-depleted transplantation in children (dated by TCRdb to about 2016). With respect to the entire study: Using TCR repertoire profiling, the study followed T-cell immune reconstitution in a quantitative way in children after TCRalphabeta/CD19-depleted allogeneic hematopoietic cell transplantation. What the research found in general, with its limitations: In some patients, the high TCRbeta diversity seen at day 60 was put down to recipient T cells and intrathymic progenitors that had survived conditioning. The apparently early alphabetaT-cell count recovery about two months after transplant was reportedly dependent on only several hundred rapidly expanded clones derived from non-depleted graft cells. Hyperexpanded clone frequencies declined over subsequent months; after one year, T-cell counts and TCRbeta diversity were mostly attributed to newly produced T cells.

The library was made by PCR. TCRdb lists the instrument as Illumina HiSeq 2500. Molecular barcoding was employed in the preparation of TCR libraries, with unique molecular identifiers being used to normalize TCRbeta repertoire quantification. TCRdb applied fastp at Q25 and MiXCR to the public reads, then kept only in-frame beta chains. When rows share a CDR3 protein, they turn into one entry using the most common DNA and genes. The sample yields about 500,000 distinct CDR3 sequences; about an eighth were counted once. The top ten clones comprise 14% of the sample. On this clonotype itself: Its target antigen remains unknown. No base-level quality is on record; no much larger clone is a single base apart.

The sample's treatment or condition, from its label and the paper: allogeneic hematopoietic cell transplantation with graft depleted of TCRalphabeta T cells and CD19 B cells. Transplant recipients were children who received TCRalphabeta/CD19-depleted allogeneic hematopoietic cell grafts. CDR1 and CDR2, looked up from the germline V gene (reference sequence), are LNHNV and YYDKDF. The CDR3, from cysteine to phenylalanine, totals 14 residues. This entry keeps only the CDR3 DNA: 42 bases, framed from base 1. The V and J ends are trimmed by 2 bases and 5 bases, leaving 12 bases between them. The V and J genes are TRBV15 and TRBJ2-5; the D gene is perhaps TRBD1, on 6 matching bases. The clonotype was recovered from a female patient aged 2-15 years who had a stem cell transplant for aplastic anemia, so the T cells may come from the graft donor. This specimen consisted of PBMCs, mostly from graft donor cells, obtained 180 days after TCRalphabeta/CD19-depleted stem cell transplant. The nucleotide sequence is TGTGCCACCAGCAGAACAGGGTCTGGGGAGACCCAGTACTTC. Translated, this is CATSRTGSGETQYF.